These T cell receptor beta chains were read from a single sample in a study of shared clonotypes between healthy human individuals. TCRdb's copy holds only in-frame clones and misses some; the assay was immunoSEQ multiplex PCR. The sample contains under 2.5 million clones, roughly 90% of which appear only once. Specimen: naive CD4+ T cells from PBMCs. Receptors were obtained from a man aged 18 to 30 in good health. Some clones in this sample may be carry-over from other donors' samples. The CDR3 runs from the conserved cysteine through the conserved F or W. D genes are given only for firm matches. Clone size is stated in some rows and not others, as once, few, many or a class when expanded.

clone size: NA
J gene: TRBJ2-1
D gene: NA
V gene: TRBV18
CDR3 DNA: TGTGCCAGCTCACCTCCCACGGGGGCGTCCTACAATGAGCAGTTCTTC
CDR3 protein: CASSPPTGASYNEQFF

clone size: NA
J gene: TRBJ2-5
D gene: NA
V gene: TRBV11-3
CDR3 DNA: TGTGCCAGCAGCTCGGGGGGCCCTAGCCAAGAGACCCAGTACTTC
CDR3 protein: CASSSGGPSQETQYF

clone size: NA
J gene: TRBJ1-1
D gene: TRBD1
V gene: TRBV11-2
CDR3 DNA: TGTGCCAGCAGCTTATCCGGACAGGTTGTCACTGAAGCTTTCTTT
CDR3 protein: CASSLSGQVVTEAFF

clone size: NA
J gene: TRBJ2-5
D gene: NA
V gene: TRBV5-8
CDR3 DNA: TGTGCCAGCAGCATTTCCTGGACCCAGTACTTC
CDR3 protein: CASSISWTQYF

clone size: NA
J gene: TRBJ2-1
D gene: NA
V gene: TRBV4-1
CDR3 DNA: TGCGCCAGCAGCCACTCCCGGGACCCCAGCCGGAATGAGCAGTTCTTC
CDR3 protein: CASSHSRDPSRNEQFF

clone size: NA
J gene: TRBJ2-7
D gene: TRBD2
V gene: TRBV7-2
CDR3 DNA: TGTGCCAGCAGCTTTGGCGCGGGAGGGTTCGAGCAGTACTTC
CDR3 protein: CASSFGAGGFEQYF

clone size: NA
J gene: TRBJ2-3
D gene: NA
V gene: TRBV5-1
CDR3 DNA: TGCGCCAGCAGCGCCGACTCCCCTAGCACAGATACGCAGTATTTT
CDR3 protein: CASSADSPSTDTQYF

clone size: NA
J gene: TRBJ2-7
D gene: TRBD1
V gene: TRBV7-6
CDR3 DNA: TGTGCCAGCAGCTTAGCCCCGGGACAGGGTTACGAGCAGTACTTC
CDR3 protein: CASSLAPGQGYEQYF

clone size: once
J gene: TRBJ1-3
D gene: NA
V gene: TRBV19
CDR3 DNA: TGTGCCAGTAGTATAGCCTCCGCAGGGTCCGGAAACACCATATATTTT
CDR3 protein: CASSIASAGSGNTIYF

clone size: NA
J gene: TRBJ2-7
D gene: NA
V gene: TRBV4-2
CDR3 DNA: TGTGCCAGCAGCCAAGATCCCACAGACTACGAGCAGTACTTC
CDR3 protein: CASSQDPTDYEQYF

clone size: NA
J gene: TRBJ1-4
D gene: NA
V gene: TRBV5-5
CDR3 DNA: TGTGCCAGCAGCCAGGGACACCCCAATGAAAAACTGTTTTTT
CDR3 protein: CASSQGHPNEKLFF

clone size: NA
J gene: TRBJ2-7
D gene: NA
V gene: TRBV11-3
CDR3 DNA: TGTGCCAGCAGCTTAGGCGGGACACACTACGAGCAGTACTTC
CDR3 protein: CASSLGGTHYEQYF

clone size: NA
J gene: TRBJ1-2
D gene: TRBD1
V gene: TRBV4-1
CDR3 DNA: TGCGCCAGCAGCCAACCGGGACAGAACTATGGCTACACCTTC
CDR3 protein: CASSQPGQNYGYTF

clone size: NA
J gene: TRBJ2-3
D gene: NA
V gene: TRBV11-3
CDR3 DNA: TGTGCCAGCAGCTTAGGTCCTGGGACGGACCGAGTGGATACGCAGTATTTT
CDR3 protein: CASSLGPGTDRVDTQYF

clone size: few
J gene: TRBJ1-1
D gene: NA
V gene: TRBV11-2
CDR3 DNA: TGTGCCAGCAGCTTAGAAACAGGGATGAACACTGAAGCTTTCTTT
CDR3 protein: CASSLETGMNTEAFF

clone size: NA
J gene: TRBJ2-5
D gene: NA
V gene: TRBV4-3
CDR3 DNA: TGCGCCAGCAGCCAAGAGGGGGCTGCAGAGACCCAGTACTTC
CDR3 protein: CASSQEGAAETQYF

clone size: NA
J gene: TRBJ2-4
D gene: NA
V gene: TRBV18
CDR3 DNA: TGTGCCAGCTCACCGGGGAAAGAAAACATTCAGTACTTC
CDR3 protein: CASSPGKENIQYF

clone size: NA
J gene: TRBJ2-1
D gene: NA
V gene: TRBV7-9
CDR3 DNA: TGTGCCAGCACACCAGGGGTCCCCTACAATGAGCAGTTCTTC
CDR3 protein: CASTPGVPYNEQFF

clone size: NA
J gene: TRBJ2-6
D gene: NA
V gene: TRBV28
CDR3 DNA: TGTGCCAGCAGTTTATATGGCAGGGTCTACTCTGGGGCCAACGTCCTGACTTTC
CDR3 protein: CASSLYGRVYSGANVLTF

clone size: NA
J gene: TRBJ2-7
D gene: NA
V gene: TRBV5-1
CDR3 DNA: TGCGCCAGCAGCCCGCGGGTCGTGGGAATCGGGTACGAGCAGTACTTC
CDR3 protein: CASSPRVVGIGYEQYF

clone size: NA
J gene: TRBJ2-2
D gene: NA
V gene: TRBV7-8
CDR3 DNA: TGTGCCAGCAGCTTAAGGGACCTCATCCAGTCCGGGGAGCTGTTTTTT
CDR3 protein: CASSLRDLIQSGELFF

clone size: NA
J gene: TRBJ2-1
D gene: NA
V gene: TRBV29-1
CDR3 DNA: TGCAGCGTTGGAAGCCCCTTGGGGGAGCAGTTCTTC
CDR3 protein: CSVGSPLGEQFF

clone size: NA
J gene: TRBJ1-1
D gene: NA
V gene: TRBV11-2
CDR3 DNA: TGTGCCAGCAGCTTATCGGGGGGCGTAAACACTGAAGCTTTCTTT
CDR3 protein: CASSLSGGVNTEAFF

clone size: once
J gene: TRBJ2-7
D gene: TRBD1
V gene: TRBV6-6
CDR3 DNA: TGTGCCAGCAGGGATGGGACAGGGCCCTACGAGCAGTACTTC
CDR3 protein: CASRDGTGPYEQYF

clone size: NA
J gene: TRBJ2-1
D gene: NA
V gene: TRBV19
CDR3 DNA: TGTGCCAGTAGGGAGGGAGGTTCTTACAATGAGCAGTTCTTC
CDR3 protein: CASREGGSYNEQFF

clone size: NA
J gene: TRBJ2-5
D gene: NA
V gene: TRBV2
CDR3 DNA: TGTGCCAGCAGTGAGGAGGGGGGCCGGGAGACCCAGTACTTC
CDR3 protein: CASSEEGGRETQYF

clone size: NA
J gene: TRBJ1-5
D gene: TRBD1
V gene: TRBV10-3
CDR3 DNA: TGTGCCACGAGACAGGGAGGCGGGAATCAGCCCCAGCATTTT
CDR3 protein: CATRQGGGNQPQHF

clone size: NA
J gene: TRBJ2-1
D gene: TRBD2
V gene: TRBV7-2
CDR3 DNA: TGTGCCAGCAGCCCCCGAAGGCCTAGCGGGGGGGAGCAGTTCTTC
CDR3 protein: CASSPRRPSGGEQFF

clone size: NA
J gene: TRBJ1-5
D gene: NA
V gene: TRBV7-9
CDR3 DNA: TGTGCCAGCAGCTCCTCCAGGCAGGAGCAGCCCCAGCATTTT
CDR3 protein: CASSSSRQEQPQHF

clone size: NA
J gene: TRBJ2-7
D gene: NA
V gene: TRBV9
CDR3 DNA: TGTGCCAGCAGCGTAGGTCCAGGGGAGTCCTACGAGCAGTACTTC
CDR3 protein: CASSVGPGESYEQYF

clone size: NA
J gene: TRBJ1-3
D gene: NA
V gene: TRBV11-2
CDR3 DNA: TGTGCCAGCAGCACCCGCCTCTCTGGAAACACCATATATTTT
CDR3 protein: CASSTRLSGNTIYF

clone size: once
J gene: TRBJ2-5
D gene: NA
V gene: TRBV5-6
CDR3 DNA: TGTGCCAGCAGCCAGGGAGGGGGTGAAGAGACCCAGTACTTC
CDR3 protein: CASSQGGGEETQYF

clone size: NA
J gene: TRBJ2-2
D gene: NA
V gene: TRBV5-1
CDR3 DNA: TGCGCCAGCAGCTTTAGGCCCCTTACCGGGGAGCTGTTTTTT
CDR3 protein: CASSFRPLTGELFF

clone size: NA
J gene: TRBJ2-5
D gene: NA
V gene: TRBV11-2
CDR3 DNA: TGTGCCAGCAGGATAGGTCAGGGTTTCGGGGTGAAGACCCAGTACTTC
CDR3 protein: CASRIGQGFGVKTQYF

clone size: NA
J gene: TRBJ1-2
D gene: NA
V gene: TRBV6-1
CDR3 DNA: TGTGCCAGCAGCGGATTGGACAGATTTAACTATGGCTACACCTTC
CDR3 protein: CASSGLDRFNYGYTF

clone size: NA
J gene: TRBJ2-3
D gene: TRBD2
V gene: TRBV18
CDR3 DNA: TGTGCCAGCTCACCAAGGCTAGCGGGAACGGGGTTGACAGATACGCAGTATTTT
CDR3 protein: CASSPRLAGTGLTDTQYF

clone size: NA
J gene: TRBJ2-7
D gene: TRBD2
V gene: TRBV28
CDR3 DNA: TGTGCCAGCCTGACTAGCGGGTCCTACGAGCAGTACTTC
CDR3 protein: CASLTSGSYEQYF

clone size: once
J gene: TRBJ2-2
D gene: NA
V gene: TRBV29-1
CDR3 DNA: TGCAGCGTTGTACCGAACACCGGGGAGCTGTTTTTT
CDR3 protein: CSVVPNTGELFF

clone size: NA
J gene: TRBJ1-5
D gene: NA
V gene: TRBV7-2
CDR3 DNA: TGTGCCAGCAGCCCATCGTCTCGGTTTAATCAGCCCCAGCATTTT
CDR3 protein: CASSPSSRFNQPQHF

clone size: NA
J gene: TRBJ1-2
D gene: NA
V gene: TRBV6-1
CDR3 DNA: TGTGCCAGCAGTGTAAACATCTATGGCTACACCTTC
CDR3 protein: CASSVNIYGYTF

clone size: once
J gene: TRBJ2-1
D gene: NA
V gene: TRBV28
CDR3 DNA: TGTGCCAGCAGTTTGGGGTTCAATGAGCAGTTCTTC
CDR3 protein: CASSLGFNEQFF

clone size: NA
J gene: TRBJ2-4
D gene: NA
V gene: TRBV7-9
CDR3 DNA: TGTGCCAGCAGCTTAGAGTGGCGGGGATGGAAAAACATTCAGTACTTC
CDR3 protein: CASSLEWRGWKNIQYF

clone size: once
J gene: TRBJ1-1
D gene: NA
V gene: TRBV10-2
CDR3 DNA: TGCGCCAGAAGAGAACACCTGAACACTGAAGCTTTCTTT
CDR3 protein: CARREHLNTEAFF

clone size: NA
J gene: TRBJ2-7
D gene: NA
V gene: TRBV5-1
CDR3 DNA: TGCGCCAGCAGGCGGGACAGCCGAGGAGTCTACGAGCAGTACTTC
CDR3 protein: CASRRDSRGVYEQYF

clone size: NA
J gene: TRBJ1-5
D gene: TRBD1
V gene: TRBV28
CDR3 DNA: TGTGCCAGCAGTACTCCGGACAGGAATCAGCCCCAGCATTTT
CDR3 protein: CASSTPDRNQPQHF

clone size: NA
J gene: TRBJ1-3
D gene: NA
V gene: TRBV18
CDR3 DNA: TGTGCCAGCTCACCACGTGGACGGGACCTCTCTGGAAACACCATATATTTT
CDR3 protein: CASSPRGRDLSGNTIYF